This is a list of T cell receptor beta chains from one sample in a study of identical twins. Via MiXCR, TCRdb re-called the 5' RACE reads, giving one row per CDR3 protein. The sample holds a few hundred thousand distinct CDR3 sequences, nearly 10% seen once. This same sample was also taken into another study, of yellow fever vaccine responses in identical twins.

The sample was PBMCs. Source of these receptors: a woman aged 18 to 35 in good health. The CDR3 runs from the conserved cysteine through the conserved F or W.

j_call	v_call	cdr3_aa
TRBJ2-1	TRBV5-1	CASSLEGGSYNEQFF
TRBJ2-7	TRBV10-3	CAITTRDRGHEQYF
TRBJ1-3	TRBV20-1	CSASDMVGNTIYF
TRBJ2-7	TRBV7-9	CASSLGQVSYEQYF
TRBJ2-1	TRBV7-9	CASSFTLRSNEQFF
TRBJ2-7	TRBV20-1	CSVLHPKIYEQYF
TRBJ1-5	TRBV18	CASSGTGSNQPQHF
TRBJ2-6	TRBV11-2	CASSPRWRPSSGANVLTF
TRBJ2-1	TRBV3-1	CASSQRLQGLAVGNEQFF
TRBJ2-7	TRBV30	CAWSVGQTYEQYF
TRBJ2-1	TRBV4-2	CASSQERGPNNEQFF
TRBJ2-3	TRBV7-8	CASSPRSGSITDTQYF
TRBJ1-2	TRBV29-1	CSVAWGYGYTF
TRBJ2-1	TRBV6-2/TRBV6-3	CASGLTPSRDNEQFF
TRBJ2-1	TRBV5-4	CASSRADKSYNEQFF
TRBJ2-7	TRBV29-1	CSVEEGPPRSYEQYF
TRBJ2-3	TRBV6-5	CASSSQGGALTDTQYF
TRBJ2-7	TRBV20-1	CSARAPRQGTYEQYF
TRBJ2-5	TRBV7-2	CASSLGEKAGQETQYF
TRBJ2-5	TRBV6-2/TRBV6-3	CASSSSLRPSREGSETQYF
TRBJ2-1	TRBV11-2	CASSRSLTSGGEWNEQFF
TRBJ1-4	TRBV4-1	CASSPSGRATNEKLFF
TRBJ1-6	TRBV20-1	CSATQGEISPLHF
TRBJ2-5	TRBV12-3/TRBV12-4	CASSLSRGSGETQYF
TRBJ2-1	TRBV12-3/TRBV12-4	CASSLGAVGYNEQFF
TRBJ2-4	TRBV5-1	CASSPGTPGRRHIQYF
TRBJ2-7	TRBV27	CASRSRGPYEQYF
TRBJ1-1	TRBV28	CASRLQNMNTEAFF